One and the same sample provided the 8 T cell receptor beta chains below, sequenced in a study of T cells after yellow fever vaccination. TCRdb redid the calling of the 5' RACE reads with MiXCR, one entry per CDR3 protein. The sample holds 200,000 to 300,000 distinct CDR3 sequences, over 3% seen once. The specimen was PBMCs, collected 15 days after the yellow fever booster vaccination. These receptors all stem from a man aged 18 to 30 who received the YFV17D yellow fever vaccine.

This clonotype has ten or more counts. The chain links TRBV5-1 to TRBJ2-7, with 8 bases matching TRBD1. Trimming cost V 1 base and J 1 base; bases outside gene matches: 4. This CDR3 region has 15 residues. CDR1 is SGHRS, CDR2 YFSETQ, per germline. CDR3 bases: TGCGCCAGCAGCTTGTGGGGGACAGGATCCTACGAGCAGTACTTC. Its protein product is CASSLWGTGSYEQYF.

Many counts were recorded for this clonotype. The chain carries TRBV7-6 and TRBJ2-7; TRBD1 matches 7 bases. J gave up 4 bases and V 2 bases, and 8 bases lay outside the gene matches. The CDR3 sequence is 15 residues long. Germline CDR1 reads SGHVS; CDR2 reads FNYEAQ. This chain's CDR3 is CASSLNEGAGYEQYF. The CDR3 nucleotides are TGTGCCAGCAGCTTAAATGAGGGGGCCGGTTACGAGCAGTACTTC.

This clonotype showed up many times. The chain is built from TRBV4-1 and TRBJ2-5; 9 bases align to TRBD2. V was clipped by 1 base and J by 3 bases; unmatched bases: 6. The CDR3 spans 16 residues. CDR1 and CDR2 (germline): MGHRA, YSYEKL. CDR3 protein: CASSQVGSGGEETQYF. The DNA for the CDR3 is TGCGCCAGCAGCCAAGTTGGTAGCGGGGGTGAAGAGACCCAGTACTTC.

Many counts were recorded for this clonotype. The chain couples TRBV20-1 to TRBJ1-2; D is uncertain. Trimming removed 4 bases from V and 5 bases from J, with 11 bases in between. Per the germline V gene, CDR1 is DFQATT and CDR2 is SNEGSKA (reference sequence). This CDR3 is built from 12 residues. CDR3 sequence: CSAIGLDYGYTF. The CDR3 nucleotides read TGCAGTGCTATTGGCCTGGATTATGGCTACACCTTC.

The genes are TRBV9 and TRBJ1-3; a possible D gene is TRBD1 (6 bases). V was trimmed by 5 bases and J by 2 bases, leaving 8 bases between them. Germline V gene lookup returns CDR1 SGDLS and CDR2 YYNGEE. CDR3 length: 13 residues. CDR3 protein: CASSKGAGNTIYF. Here the CDR3 DNA reads TGTGCCAGCAGTAAGGGGGCTGGAAACACCATATATTTT.

This clonotype was seen at least ten times. The V and J genes are TRBV13 and TRBJ2-5, with D possibly TRBD2 on 6 matching bases. The CDR3 totals 16 residues. V lost 3 bases and J 5 bases, leaving 19 bases between the germline ends. CDR1 PRHDT and CDR2 FYEKMQ come from the germline V gene (reference sequence). CDR3 region: CASSFPPQRVPETQYF. DNA of the CDR3: TGTGCCAGCAGCTTTCCTCCACAGCGGGTGCCGGAGACCCAGTACTTC.

This clonotype was seen at least ten times. This chain connects TRBV6-2 or TRBV6-3 to TRBJ2-7, with 9 positions matching TRBD1. Losses at the gene ends were 4 bases for V and 5 bases for J; bases not matched to a gene: 3. In germline, CDR1 is MNHEY, CDR2 SVGEGT. CDR3 length: 13 residues. The CDR3 nucleotides are TGTGCCAGCAGTTCCAGGACAGGGGACGAGCAGTACTTC. It encodes CASSSRTGDEQYF.

J is TRBJ2-1 and V is TRBV15; no clear D. CDR3 length equals 12 residues. Trimming took off 1 base at V and 6 bases at J, with 4 bases between the two ends. Looked up from germline, CDR1 is LNHNV and CDR2 is YYDKDF (reference sequence). The CDR3 loop reads CATSRVSNEQFF. CDR3 in DNA: TGTGCCACCAGCAGAGTTAGCAATGAGCAGTTCTTC.